This T cell receptor beta chain was identified during a study of response to subunit inactivated influenza vaccine. General study points: The authors proposed limited new T cell recruitment per seasonal influenza vaccination.

CDR3 size: 13 residues. Germline assignment: CDR1 SGHRS and CDR2 YFSETQ. Trimming left V 5 bases short and J 4 bases short, with 10 bases between. Note on this clonotype: Its cognate antigen is unknown.

Via MiXCR, TCRdb re-called the RT-PCR reads, giving one row per CDR3 protein. This table holds roughly 500,000 distinct CDR3 sequences, 25% found once. The starting material was CD4+ T cells sorted from PBMCs, obtained approximately 5 days after vaccination. This rearrangement joins TRBV5-1 to TRBJ2-1; maybe TRBD1 (6 bases). The TCR comes from a man aged 45 to 65 who received an inactivated influenza vaccine. CDR3 protein: CASSTDSYNEQFF. Written as DNA, the CDR3 is TGCGCCAGCAGTACGGACAGTTACAATGAGCAGTTCTTC.